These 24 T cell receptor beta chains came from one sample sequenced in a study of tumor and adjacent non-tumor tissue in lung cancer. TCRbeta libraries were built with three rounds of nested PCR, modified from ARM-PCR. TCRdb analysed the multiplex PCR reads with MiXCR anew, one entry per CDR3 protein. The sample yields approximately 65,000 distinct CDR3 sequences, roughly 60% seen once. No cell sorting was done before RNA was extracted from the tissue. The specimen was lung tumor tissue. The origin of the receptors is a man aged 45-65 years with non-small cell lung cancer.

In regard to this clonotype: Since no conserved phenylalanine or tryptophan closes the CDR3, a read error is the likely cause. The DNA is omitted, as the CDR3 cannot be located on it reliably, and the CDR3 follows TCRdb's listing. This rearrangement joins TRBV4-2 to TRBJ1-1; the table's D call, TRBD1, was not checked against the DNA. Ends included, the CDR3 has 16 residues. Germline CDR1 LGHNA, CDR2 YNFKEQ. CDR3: CASSQDGTDWRTEALS.

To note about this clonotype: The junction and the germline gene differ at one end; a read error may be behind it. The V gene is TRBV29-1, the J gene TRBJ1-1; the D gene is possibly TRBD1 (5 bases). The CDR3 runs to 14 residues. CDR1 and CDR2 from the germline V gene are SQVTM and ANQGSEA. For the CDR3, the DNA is TGCAGCATTGACCAACAGGAGGCAGTAGCTGAAGCTTTCTTT. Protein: CSIDQQEAVAEAFF.

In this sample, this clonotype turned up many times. The CDR3 DNA reads as TGTGCCAGCAGCTTAGCCCATAGCTCCTACAATGAGCAGTTCTTC. It yields the protein CASSLAHSSYNEQFF. The chain couples TRBV7-8 to TRBJ2-1; D not resolved. The CDR3 is 15 residues long. The V and J ends lost 0 bases and 0 bases respectively, with 6 bases between them. Germline V CDR1 and CDR2: SGHVS, FQNEAQ.

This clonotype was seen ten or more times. The CDR3 reads CSVVLLAGSLSYEQYF. The DNA of the CDR3 is TGCAGCGTTGTTTTACTAGCGGGCAGTCTAAGCTACGAGCAGTACTTC. The V and J genes are TRBV29-1 and TRBJ2-7; 9 bases agree with TRBD2. Germline V gene sequence: CDR1 SQVTM, CDR2 ANQGSEA. V was pared by 4 bases and J by 3 bases, with 13 bases of the junction left unmatched. This CDR3 has 16 amino acids.

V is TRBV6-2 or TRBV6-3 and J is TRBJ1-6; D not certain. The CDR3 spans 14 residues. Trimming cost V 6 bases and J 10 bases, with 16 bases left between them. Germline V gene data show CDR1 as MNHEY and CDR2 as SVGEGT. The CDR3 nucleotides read TGTGCCAGCAGGCAACAGCGATTTGTATCACCCCTCCACTTT. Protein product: CASRQQRFVSPLHF.

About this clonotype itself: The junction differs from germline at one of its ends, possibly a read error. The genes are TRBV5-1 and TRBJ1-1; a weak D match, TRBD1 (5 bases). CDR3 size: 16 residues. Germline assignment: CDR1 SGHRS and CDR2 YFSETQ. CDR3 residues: CASSLGGTRYSTEAFF. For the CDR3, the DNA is TGTGCCAGCAGCTTGGGGGGTACGAGGTATAGCACTGAAGCTTTCTTT.

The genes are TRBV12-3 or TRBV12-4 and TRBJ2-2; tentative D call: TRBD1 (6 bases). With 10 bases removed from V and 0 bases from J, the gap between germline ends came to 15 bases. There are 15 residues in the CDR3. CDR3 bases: TGTGCCAACAGACGGACAGTGACGAACACCGGGGAGCTGTTTTTT. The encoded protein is CANRRTVTNTGELFF.

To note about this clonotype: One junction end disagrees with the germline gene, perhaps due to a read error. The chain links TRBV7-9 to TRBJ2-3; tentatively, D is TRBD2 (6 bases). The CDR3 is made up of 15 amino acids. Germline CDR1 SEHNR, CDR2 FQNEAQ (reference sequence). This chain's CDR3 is CASSSFGGTTYTQYF. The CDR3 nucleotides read TGTGCCAGCAGCTCTTTTGGGGGGACCACATATACGCAGTATTTT.

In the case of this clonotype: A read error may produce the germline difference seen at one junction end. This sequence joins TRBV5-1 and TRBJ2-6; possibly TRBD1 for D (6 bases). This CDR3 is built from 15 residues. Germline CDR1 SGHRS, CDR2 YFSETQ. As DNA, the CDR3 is TGCTCCAGCAGCACACAGGGTGGTGGGGCCAACGTCCTGACTTTC. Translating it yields CSSSTQGGGANVLTF.

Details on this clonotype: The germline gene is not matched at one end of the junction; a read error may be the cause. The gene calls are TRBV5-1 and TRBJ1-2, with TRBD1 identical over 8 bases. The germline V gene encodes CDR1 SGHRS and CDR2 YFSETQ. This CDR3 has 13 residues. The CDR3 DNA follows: TGCGCCAGCAGCCCGGACAGGGCTCTTGGCTACGCCTTC. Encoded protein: CASSPDRALGYAF.

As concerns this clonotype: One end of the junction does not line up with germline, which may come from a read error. Here the CDR3 reads CTILGAAAYDQYF. CDR3 DNA: TGTACCATCCTCGGGGCAGCCGCTTACGATCAGTACTTC. This rearrangement joins TRBV6-1 to TRBJ2-7, with D perhaps given as TRBD1 or TRBD2 (5 bases each). The CDR3 totals 13 residues. Germline CDR1 and CDR2: MNHNS and SASEGT.

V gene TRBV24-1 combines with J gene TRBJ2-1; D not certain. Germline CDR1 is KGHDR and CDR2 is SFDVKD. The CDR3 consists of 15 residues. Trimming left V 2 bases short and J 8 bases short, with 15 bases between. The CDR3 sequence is CATSDYETRLDEQFF. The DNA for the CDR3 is TGTGCCACCAGTGATTATGAGACAAGACTTGATGAGCAGTTCTTC.

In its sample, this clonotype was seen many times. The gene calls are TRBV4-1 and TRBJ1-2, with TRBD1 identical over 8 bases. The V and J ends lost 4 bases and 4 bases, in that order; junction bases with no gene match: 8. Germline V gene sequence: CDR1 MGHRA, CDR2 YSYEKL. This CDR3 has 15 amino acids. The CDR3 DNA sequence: TGCGCCAGCAGCCGCTCCGGGACAGGCCTCTATGGCTACACCTTC. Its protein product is CASSRSGTGLYGYTF.

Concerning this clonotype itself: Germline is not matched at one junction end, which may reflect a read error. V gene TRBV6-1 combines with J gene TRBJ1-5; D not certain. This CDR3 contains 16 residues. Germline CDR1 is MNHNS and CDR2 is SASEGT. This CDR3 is CANSEDWVGNDQPQHF. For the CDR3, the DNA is TGTGCCAACAGTGAAGACTGGGTAGGCAACGATCAGCCCCAGCATTTT.

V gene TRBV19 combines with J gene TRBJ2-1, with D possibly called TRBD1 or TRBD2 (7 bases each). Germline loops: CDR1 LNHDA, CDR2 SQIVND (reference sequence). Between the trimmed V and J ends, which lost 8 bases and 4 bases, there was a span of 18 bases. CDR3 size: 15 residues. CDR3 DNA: TGTGCCAGTGCCCAGGGGGGAGGGGGGTACAATGAGCAGTTCTTC. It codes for CASAQGGGGYNEQFF.

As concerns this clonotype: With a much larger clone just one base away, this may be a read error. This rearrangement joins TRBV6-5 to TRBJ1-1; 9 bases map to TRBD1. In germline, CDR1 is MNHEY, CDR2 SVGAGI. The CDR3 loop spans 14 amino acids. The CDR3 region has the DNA TGTGGCAGCAGGAAGGGACAGGGGAACACTGAAGCTTTCTTT. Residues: CGSRKGQGNTEAFF.

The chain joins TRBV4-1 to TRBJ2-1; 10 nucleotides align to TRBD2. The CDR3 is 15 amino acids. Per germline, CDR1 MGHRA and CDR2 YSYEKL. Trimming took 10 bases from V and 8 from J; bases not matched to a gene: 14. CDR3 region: CANSPPGLAFDEQFF. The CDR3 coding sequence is TGCGCCAACAGTCCCCCGGGACTAGCGTTCGATGAGCAGTTCTTC.

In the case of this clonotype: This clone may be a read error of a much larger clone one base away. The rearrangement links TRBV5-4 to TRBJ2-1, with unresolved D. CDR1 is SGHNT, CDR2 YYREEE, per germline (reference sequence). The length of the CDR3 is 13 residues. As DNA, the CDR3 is TGTGCCAGCAGCTTGGTTTGGTCGAATGAGCGGTTCTTC. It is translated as CASSLVWSNERFF. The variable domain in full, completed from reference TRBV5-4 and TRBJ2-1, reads ETGVTQSPTHLIKTRGQQVTLRCSSQSGHNTVSWYQQALGQGPQFIFQYYREEENGRGNFPPRFSGLQFPNYSSELNVNALELDDSALYLCASSLVWSNERFFGPGTRLTVL.

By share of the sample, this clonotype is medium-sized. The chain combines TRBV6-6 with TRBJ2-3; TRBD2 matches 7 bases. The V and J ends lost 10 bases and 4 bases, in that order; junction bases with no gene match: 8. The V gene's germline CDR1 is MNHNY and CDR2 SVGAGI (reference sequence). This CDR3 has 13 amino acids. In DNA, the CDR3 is TGTGCCATCAGGGACTATGTCGCAGATACGCAGTATTTT. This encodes CAIRDYVADTQYF.

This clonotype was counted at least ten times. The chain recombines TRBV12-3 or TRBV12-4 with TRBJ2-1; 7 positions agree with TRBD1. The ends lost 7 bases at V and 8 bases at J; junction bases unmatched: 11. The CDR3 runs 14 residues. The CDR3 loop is CASIVDRVVDEQFF. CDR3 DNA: TGTGCCAGCATCGTAGACAGGGTAGTCGATGAGCAGTTCTTC.

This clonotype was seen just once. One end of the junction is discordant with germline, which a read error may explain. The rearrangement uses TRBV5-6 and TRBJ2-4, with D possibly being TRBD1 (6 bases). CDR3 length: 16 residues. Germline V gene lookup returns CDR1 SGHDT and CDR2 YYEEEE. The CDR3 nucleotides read TGTGCCATCAGCCGGAATAGGGACAATTTAGGTAACATTCAGTACTTC. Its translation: CAISRNRDNLGNIQYF.

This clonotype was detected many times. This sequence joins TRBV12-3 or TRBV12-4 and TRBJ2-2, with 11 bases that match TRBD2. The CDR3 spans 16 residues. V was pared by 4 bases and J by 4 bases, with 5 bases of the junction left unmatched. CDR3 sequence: CASSSPGLAATGELFF. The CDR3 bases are TGTGCCAGCAGTTCTCCGGGACTAGCGGCCACCGGGGAGCTGTTTTTT.

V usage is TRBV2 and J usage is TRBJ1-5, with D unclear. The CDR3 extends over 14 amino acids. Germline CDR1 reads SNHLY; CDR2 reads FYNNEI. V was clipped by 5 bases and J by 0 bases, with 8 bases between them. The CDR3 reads CASSRSASNQPQHF. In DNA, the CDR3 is TGTGCCAGCAGTCGTAGTGCTAGCAATCAGCCCCAGCATTTT. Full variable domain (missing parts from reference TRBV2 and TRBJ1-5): EPEVTQTPSHQVTQMGQEVILRCVPISNHLYFYWYRQILGQKVEFLVSFYNNEISEKSEIFDDQFSVERPDGSNFTLKIRSTKLEDSAMYFCASSRSASNQPQHFGDGTRLSIL.

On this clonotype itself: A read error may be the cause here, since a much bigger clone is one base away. The CDR3 here is CASSLGTAGSEQFF. The CDR3 nucleotides read TGCGCCAGCAGCTTGGGGACAGCCGGCAGTGAGCAGTTCTTC. The V call is TRBV5-1, the J call TRBJ2-1; D perhaps matches TRBD1 (6 bases). Germline V gene sequence: CDR1 SGHRS, CDR2 YFSETQ. The CDR3 extends over 14 amino acids. V was pared by 0 bases and J by 9 bases, with 13 bases between.